These 16 T cell receptor beta chains were sequenced from one sample in a study of blood T cell repertoires in COVID-19. Using immunoSEQ multiplex PCR, the repertoire was profiled, and TCRdb retains in-frame clones only, with some absent. Found here are 200,000 to 250,000 clones, about nine tenths of them singletons; the top ten hold less than 0.9%. Sequencing was done on a sample of PBMCs or T cells enriched from blood (not recorded which). These receptors all stem from a man aged 45-65 years who had been exposed to COVID-19.

This clone was counted once. This chain joins TRBV5-7 and TRBJ1-5, with TRBD1 matching 9 bases. TRBV5-7 is flagged as an ORF with uncertain function. J lost 6 bases, V lost 3 bases, and 10 bases had no gene match. The CDR3 totals 16 residues. The CDR3 coding sequence is TGTGCCAGCAGCTCAGCCGGGACAGGGTGGACTCAGCCCCAGCATTTT. Its translation: CASSSAGTGWTQPQHF.

The chain employs TRBV10-3 and TRBJ2-3, with 8 bases identical to TRBD2. Germline CDR1 is ENHRY and CDR2 is SYGVKD. The CDR3 sequence is 15 residues long. With V trimmed by 2 bases and J by 2 bases, 3 bases remained unmatched. The CDR3 protein is CAISEGGGPTDTQYF. As DNA, the CDR3 is TGTGCCATCAGTGAGGGCGGGGGGCCCACAGATACGCAGTATTTT.

The J gene is TRBJ2-1, the V gene TRBV10-1; 8 nucleotides align to TRBD2. In germline, CDR1 is WNHNN, CDR2 SYGVQD (reference sequence). The CDR3 consists of 17 residues. J gave up 4 bases and V 0 bases, and 8 bases lay outside the gene matches. The CDR3 protein is CASSESEASGQYNEQFF. Written as DNA, the CDR3 is TGCGCCAGCAGTGAGTCCGAGGCTAGCGGGCAGTACAATGAGCAGTTCTTC.

This clone was counted between two and nine times. The chain has TRBV4-1 and TRBJ2-1; TRBD2 agrees at 8 bases. The CDR3 contains 16 residues. The V gene end was trimmed by 2 bases and the J gene end by 9 bases; junction bases not matched to a gene: 12. Looked up from germline, CDR1 is MGHRA and CDR2 is YSYEKL. For the CDR3, the DNA is TGCGCCAGCAGCCAACAGAACGGGAGGGCCAAGGTTGAGCAGTTCTTC. This gives the protein CASSQQNGRAKVEQFF.

The chain carries TRBV28 and TRBJ2-1; 14 nucleotides align to TRBD2. Trimming took 2 bases from V and 7 from J; bases not matched to a gene: 4. This CDR3 is 16 amino acids long. The germline gives CDR1 MDHEN, CDR2 SYDVKM. CDR3 DNA sequence: TGTGCCAGCAGTTTAAGTGGACTAGCGGGAGGTAATGAGCAGTTCTTC. This codes for CASSLSGLAGGNEQFF.

The chain combines TRBV21-1 with TRBJ2-2; the table assigns TRBD1, which was not confirmed against the DNA. TRBV21-1 is classified as a pseudogene. The CDR3 totals 17 residues. The CDR3 coding sequence is TGTGCCAGCAGCAAGATTTGGGACAGAGGGGACACCGGGGAGCTGTTTTTT. This sequence encodes CASSKIWDRGDTGELFF.

The rearrangement uses TRBV11-2 and TRBJ2-1, with 7 bases fitting TRBD1. The CDR3 runs to 17 residues. CDR1 is SGHAT, CDR2 FQNNGV, per germline. V was pared by 4 bases and J by 0 bases, with 9 bases of the junction left unmatched. DNA of the CDR3: TGTGCCAGCAGCTACCTGGGGACAGTACGCTCCTACAATGAGCAGTTCTTC. It encodes CASSYLGTVRSYNEQFF.

J is TRBJ2-1 and V is TRBV6-5; the D gene is possibly TRBD2 (6 bases). This CDR3 comprises 16 residues. V was clipped by 6 bases and J by 0 bases, with 15 bases between them. The V gene's germline CDR1 is MNHEY and CDR2 SVGAGI. CDR3 residues: CASSYTGLSSYNEQFF. In nucleotides, the CDR3 is TGTGCCAGCAGCTACACGGGACTCAGCTCCTACAATGAGCAGTTCTTC.

The chain carries TRBV11-2 and TRBJ2-3; no clear D. V gave up 4 bases and J gave up 6 bases, with 8 bases separating them. The CDR3 loop spans 12 amino acids. Per the germline V gene, CDR1 is SGHAT and CDR2 is FQNNGV. The CDR3 region has the DNA TGTGCCAGCAGCTCGTGGCCTGATACGCAGTATTTT. Protein product: CASSSWPDTQYF.

The chain combines TRBV7-2 with TRBJ2-2, with 7 bases aligning to TRBD2. Germline CDR1 SGHTA, CDR2 FQGNSA. The J segment lost 0 bases and the V segment lost 5 bases, leaving 6 bases of the junction unmatched. The CDR3 has 16 amino acids. In DNA form, the CDR3 reads TGTGCCAGCAGCCCAGAAGCGGGGCCGAACACCGGGGAGCTGTTTTTT. Translation: CASSPEAGPNTGELFF.

The gene calls are TRBV5-4 and TRBJ2-3; D perhaps matches TRBD2 (6 bases). From germline, CDR1 is SGHNT and CDR2 YYREEE (reference sequence). V was pared by 6 bases and J by 0 bases, with 14 bases between. CDR3 length: 15 residues. The CDR3: CASTKGGDSTDTQYF. Written as DNA, the CDR3 is TGTGCCAGCACAAAGGGAGGCGATAGCACAGATACGCAGTATTTT.

The chain uses TRBV5-1 and TRBJ2-5; TRBD2 matches at 11 bases. Trimming took 0 bases from V and 1 from J; bases not matched to a gene: 2. The germline V gene has CDR1 SGHRS and CDR2 YFSETQ. This CDR3 is 16 amino acids long. The CDR3 here is CASSLGSGGAQETQYF. CDR3 sequence (DNA): TGCGCCAGCAGCTTGGGTAGCGGGGGGGCCCAAGAGACCCAGTACTTC.

This clone was observed once. V gene TRBV7-9 combines with J gene TRBJ2-6; D remains ambiguous. Germline assignment: CDR1 SEHNR and CDR2 FQNEAQ (reference sequence). V lost 2 bases, J lost 0 bases, and 11 bases lay in between. The CDR3 sequence is 17 residues long. DNA of the CDR3: TGTGCCAGCAGCTTATACGAACAGCCCTCTGGGGCCAACGTCCTGACTTTC. Its protein product is CASSLYEQPSGANVLTF.

The V gene is TRBV19, the J gene TRBJ1-6; TRBD1 is a possible D gene (6 bases). The CDR3 consists of 14 residues. The germline gives CDR1 LNHDA, CDR2 SQIVND (reference sequence). The germline V and J ends were trimmed by 2 bases and 8 bases, with 10 bases remaining between them. The CDR3 DNA reads as TGTGCCAGTAGTATAACAGGGCGGGATTCACCCCTCCACTTT. Its protein is CASSITGRDSPLHF. Full variable domain (missing parts from reference TRBV19 and TRBJ1-6): DGGITQSPKYLFRKEGQNVTLSCEQNLNHDAMYWYRQDPGQGLRLIYYSQIVNDFQKGDIAEGYSVSREKKESFPLTVTSAQKNPTAFYLCASSITGRDSPLHFGNGTRLTVT.

The J gene is TRBJ1-1, the V gene TRBV28; D ambiguous. V lost 5 bases to trimming and J lost 0 bases, with 7 bases between them. The germline CDR1 and CDR2 sequences are MDHEN and SYDVKM. This CDR3 region has 13 residues. This CDR3 is CASSTEMNTEAFF. The DNA for the CDR3 is TGTGCCAGCAGTACAGAAATGAACACTGAAGCTTTCTTT.

V usage is TRBV24-1 and J usage is TRBJ2-3; 8 positions match TRBD1. The ends lost 1 base at V and 4 bases at J; junction bases unmatched: 3. The germline V gene has CDR1 KGHDR and CDR2 SFDVKD. The CDR3 length is 15 residues. CDR3 amino acids: CATSDFWDRPDTQYF. The CDR3 coding sequence is TGTGCCACCAGTGATTTCTGGGACAGGCCAGATACGCAGTATTTT.